This passage covers 32 T cell receptor beta chains from one sample sequenced in a study of T cells in Graves' hyperthyroidism and ophthalmopathy. The source material, RNA transcripts, was used to amplify TCR beta CDR3 regions. The HTBI primer set drove a first-round RT-PCR of the TCR CDR3. Via MiXCR, TCRdb re-called the multiplex PCR reads, giving one row per CDR3 protein. The data show approximately 560,000 distinct CDR3 sequences, approximately 14% seen once. Material for sequencing was blood. Receptors were obtained from a woman aged 25 to 39 with Graves' hyperthyroidism.

There are many counts of this clonotype. The chain employs TRBV28 and TRBJ1-2; TRBD1 might be the D (5 bases). This CDR3 has 13 residues. CDR1 and CDR2 (germline): MDHEN, SYDVKM. V was pared by 5 bases and J by 5 bases, with 12 bases between. CDR3 DNA: TGTGCCAGCAGTAGAGGGGCCGCATATGGCTACACCTTC. Amino acid sequence: CASSRGAAYGYTF.

This clonotype was seen many times. V gene TRBV13 combines with J gene TRBJ2-7, with TRBD1 as a possible D gene (8 bases). The length of the CDR3 is 15 residues. Germline V lookup: CDR1 PRHDT, CDR2 FYEKMQ (reference sequence). V was trimmed by 1 base and J by 2 bases, leaving 12 bases between them. The CDR3, as DNA: TGTGCCAGCAGCTTAGTACAGGGGGGGACCTACGAGCAGTACTTC. This sequence encodes CASSLVQGGTYEQYF.

This clonotype was recorded once. The V gene is TRBV5-6, the J gene TRBJ2-7; D may be TRBD2 (5 bases). CDR1 and CDR2 (germline): SGHDT, YYEEEE. V lost 4 bases and J 7 bases, leaving 12 bases between the germline ends. This CDR3 comprises 12 residues. CDR3 sequence: CASSDRLREQYF. The CDR3 coding sequence is TGTGCCAGCAGCGACCGACTACGAGAGCAGTACTTC.

The chain employs TRBV3-1 and TRBJ2-2, with TRBD1 identical over 8 bases. The trim removed 0 bases at V and 7 bases at J, leaving 22 bases unmatched. Germline values: CDR1 LGHDT, CDR2 YNNKEL (reference sequence). This CDR3 comprises 21 residues. The CDR3 nucleotides are TGTGCCAGCAGCCAAGATCATTCCGGCGACAGGGGCTTGTTCCGTGGCGGGGAGCTGTTTTTT. Protein: CASSQDHSGDRGLFRGGELFF.

Only a few counts were recorded for this clonotype. This sequence joins TRBV29-1 and TRBJ2-7, with 9 bases aligning to TRBD2. Germline CDR1 is SQVTM and CDR2 is ANQGSEA. The CDR3 length is 15 residues. V was clipped by 6 bases and J by 4 bases; unmatched bases: 13. The CDR3 sequence: CSVFLPGLARYEQYF. As DNA, the CDR3 is TGCAGCGTCTTCTTACCGGGACTAGCTCGGTACGAGCAGTACTTC.

Regarding this clonotype: One end of the junction does not line up with germline, which may come from a read error. The chain carries TRBV19 and TRBJ2-3; TRBD1 agrees at 10 bases. The germline V gene encodes CDR1 LNHDA and CDR2 SQIVND (reference sequence). The CDR3 loop spans 15 amino acids. CDR3 nucleotides: TGTGCCAGTACCGACCAGACAGGGGGCACAGATACACAGTATTTT. This gives the protein CASTDQTGGTDTQYF.

This clonotype was counted between two and nine times. The junction departs from germline at one end; a sequencing error may be responsible. This rearrangement joins TRBV7-2 to TRBJ1-2; TRBD1 might be the D (6 bases). Germline V gene lookup returns CDR1 SGHTA and CDR2 FQGNSA. CDR3 length equals 15 residues. CDR3 residues: CASSLAGTNNYGYTF. The CDR3 DNA sequence: TGTGCCAGCAGCCTAGCCGGGACAAATAACTATGGCTACACCTTC.

This sequence joins TRBV19 and TRBJ2-3; D may correspond to TRBD1 or TRBD2 (5 bases each). This CDR3 has 14 amino acids. CDR1 and CDR2 from the germline V gene are LNHDA and SQIVND (reference sequence). Trimming took 3 bases from V and 6 from J, leaving 13 bases between them. The DNA of the CDR3 is TGTGCCAGTAGTATTTCAGGGACCGGGGATACGCAGTATTTT. Translation gives CASSISGTGDTQYF.

Notes on this clonotype: A read error is possible here, since a much larger clone lies one base away. J is TRBJ2-5 and V is TRBV20-1, with 8 bases lining up with TRBD1. The germline V gene has CDR1 DFQATT and CDR2 SNEGSKA (reference sequence). Unmatched junction bases numbered 5, after V lost 3 bases and J lost 5 bases. The CDR3 extends over 13 amino acids. In DNA form, the CDR3 reads TGCAGTGCTAGCGGACAGGGACCGGAGACCCAGTACTTC. Its protein is CSASGQGPETQYF.

This clonotype occurred many times. The V gene is TRBV20-1, the J gene TRBJ2-1; D remains ambiguous. From germline, CDR1 is DFQATT and CDR2 SNEGSKA (reference sequence). Trimming cost V 0 bases and J 2 bases, with 11 bases left between them. This CDR3 is 15 amino acids long. CDR3 DNA sequence: TGCAGTGCTAGAGATGGGCTGACGGCCTACAATGAGCAGTTCTTC. As protein: CSARDGLTAYNEQFF.

This clonotype has just a few counts. The rearrangement links TRBV19 to TRBJ2-3; TRBD1 is a possible D gene (6 bases). The CDR3 contains 12 residues. Per the germline V gene, CDR1 is LNHDA and CDR2 is SQIVND (reference sequence). The V end was cut by 10 bases, the J end by 7 bases, with 15 bases between. Here the CDR3 reads CATRTDFNTQYF. In DNA, the CDR3 is TGTGCCACCAGGACAGACTTCAATACGCAGTATTTT. The full variable domain, in which reference TRBV19 and TRBJ2-3 provide the parts outside the CDR3, is DGGITQSPKYLFRKEGQNVTLSCEQNLNHDAMYWYRQDPGQGLRLIYYSQIVNDFQKGDIAEGYSVSREKKESFPLTVTSAQKNPTAFYLCATRTDFNTQYFGPGTRLTVL.

This clonotype was recorded a few times. V and J are TRBV29-1 and TRBJ1-2, with D perhaps matching TRBD1 (5 bases). This CDR3 spans 11 amino acids. V lost 4 bases and J 8 bases, leaving 11 bases between the germline ends. From germline, CDR1 is SQVTM and CDR2 ANQGSEA. The CDR3 nucleotides are TGCAGCGTTGCAGGGCAAGAGGGCTACACCTTC. Translating it yields CSVAGQEGYTF.

In its sample, this clonotype was seen a few times. The rearrangement uses TRBV6-1 and TRBJ2-5, with a tentative D call TRBD2 (5 bases). The germline V gene encodes CDR1 MNHNS and CDR2 SASEGT. The CDR3 sequence is 13 residues long. Trimming removed 7 bases from V and 1 base from J, with 10 bases in between. The CDR3 DNA reads as TGTGCCAGCACTCGGGAAATCCAAGAGACCCAGTACTTC. It encodes CASTREIQETQYF.

This clonotype was recorded at least ten times. The rearrangement links TRBV6-1 to TRBJ2-7; a weak D match, TRBD2 (5 bases). This CDR3 spans 15 amino acids. Trimming took 7 bases from V and 2 from J, leaving 18 bases between them. Germline-derived CDR1 and CDR2 are MNHNS and SASEGT. Here the CDR3 DNA reads TGTGCCAGCAAAACTTACGGACTTGATGCCTACGAGCAGTACTTC. This codes for CASKTYGLDAYEQYF.

This clonotype came up many times. This chain links TRBV28 with TRBJ2-1, with 14 positions matching TRBD2. CDR3 size: 15 residues. With 5 bases clipped from V and 7 bases from J, the junction kept 4 bases outside the gene matches. Germline CDR1 is MDHEN and CDR2 is SYDVKM. The CDR3 DNA is TGTGCCAGCAGTGGACTAGCGGGAGGCTGGAATGAGCAGTTCTTC. It specifies CASSGLAGGWNEQFF.

The V call is TRBV5-1, the J call TRBJ2-5, with D uncertain. V was shortened by 1 base and J by 4 bases, with 14 bases between the two germline ends. This CDR3 contains 15 residues. Per the germline V gene, CDR1 is SGHRS and CDR2 is YFSETQ. The DNA for the CDR3 is TGCGCCAGCAGCTTGAACGTTTTCGATCGAGAGACCCAGTACTTC. It encodes CASSLNVFDRETQYF.

J is TRBJ2-1 and V is TRBV30, with 12 bases fitting TRBD2. This CDR3 has 14 residues. J was trimmed by 10 bases and V by 2 bases; bases with no gene match: 6. Germline CDR1 is GTSNPN and CDR2 is SVGIG (reference sequence). CDR3 protein: CAWSSASGRGEQFF. The CDR3 DNA reads TGTGCCTGGAGTAGCGCTAGCGGGAGGGGCGAGCAGTTCTTC.

This clonotype showed up many times. The genes are TRBV6-1 and TRBJ2-5, with D possibly matching TRBD1 (5 bases). The CDR3 spans 13 residues. Trimming took 6 bases from V and 5 from J, leaving 13 bases between them. The germline CDR1 and CDR2 sequences are MNHNS and SASEGT. DNA for the CDR3: TGTGCCAGCAGCCGGACAAGGGTGGAGACCCAGTACTTC. Protein sequence: CASSRTRVETQYF.

This rearrangement joins TRBV6-2 or TRBV6-3 to TRBJ2-1, with TRBD1 identical over 9 bases. Germline V gives CDR1 MNHEY, CDR2 SVGEGT. Trimming cost V 6 bases and J 4 bases; bases outside gene matches: 7. This CDR3 is 15 amino acids long. CDR3 sequence reads: CASRSYRGPYNEQFF. The CDR3 DNA follows: TGTGCCAGCAGATCCTACAGGGGGCCTTACAATGAGCAGTTCTTC.

This clonotype was recorded many times. The CDR3 DNA sequence: TGTGCCAGCCTCGATCTAGCGGGAAAAGAGACCCAGTACTTC. Amino acid sequence: CASLDLAGKETQYF. J is TRBJ2-5 and V is TRBV7-8; 9 nucleotides align to TRBD2. Unmatched junction bases numbered 7, after V lost 8 bases and J lost 3 bases. Germline V gene lookup returns CDR1 SGHVS and CDR2 FQNEAQ. The CDR3 is made up of 14 amino acids.

The V and J genes are TRBV9 and TRBJ2-1; D gene ambiguous. V was clipped by 0 bases and J by 1 base, with 8 bases between them. The CDR3 is 15 amino acids. Germline-derived CDR1 and CDR2 are SGDLS and YYNGEE. The CDR3 reads CASSVGQDSYNEQFF. The DNA of the CDR3 is TGTGCCAGCAGCGTAGGGCAGGATTCCTACAATGAGCAGTTCTTC.

This clonotype has a count of ten or more. The genes are TRBV6-1 and TRBJ1-2; D remains unclear. V lost 7 bases to trimming and J lost 2 bases, with 14 bases between them. The CDR3 has 14 amino acids. Germline V CDR1 and CDR2: MNHNS, SASEGT. The CDR3 DNA is TGTGCCAGCAAGCCGGGCCCGTCGAACTATGGCTACACCTTC. It translates to CASKPGPSNYGYTF.

This clonotype occurred many times. The J gene is TRBJ1-1, the V gene TRBV29-1; D is unresolved. CDR3 length equals 11 residues. Germline CDR1 reads SQVTM; CDR2 reads ANQGSEA. The V end was cut by 5 bases, the J end by 0 bases, with 4 bases between. Here the CDR3 reads CSVRLNTEAFF. In nucleotides, the CDR3 is TGCAGCGTTCGCCTGAACACTGAAGCTTTCTTT. The full variable domain, in which reference TRBV29-1 and TRBJ1-1 provide the parts outside the CDR3, is SAVISQKPSRDICQRGTSLTIQCQVDSQVTMMFWYRQQPGQSLTLIATANQGSEATYESGFVIDKFPISRPNLTFSTLTVSNMSPEDSSIYLCSVRLNTEAFFGQGTRLTVV.

The chain carries TRBV19 and TRBJ2-7; maybe TRBD1 (5 bases). Trimming removed 6 bases from V and 2 bases from J, with 17 bases in between. This CDR3 contains 15 residues. Looked up from germline, CDR1 is LNHDA and CDR2 is SQIVND (reference sequence). DNA of the CDR3: TGTGCCAGTAGCCCCCACGGACATCTCCCCTACGAGCAGTACTTC. Amino acids: CASSPHGHLPYEQYF.

The genes are TRBV6-1 and TRBJ2-7; 10 bases line up with TRBD1. The CDR3 is 13 amino acids. Losses at the gene ends were 7 bases for V and 5 bases for J; bases not matched to a gene: 5. Germline V CDR1 and CDR2: MNHNS, SASEGT. The CDR3 loop reads CASNRDRGHEQYF. The CDR3 DNA sequence: TGTGCCAGCAATCGGGACAGGGGACACGAGCAGTACTTC.

This clonotype was observed a handful of times. The chain uses TRBV20-1 and TRBJ1-1; perhaps TRBD1 as D (6 bases). Germline V gives CDR1 DFQATT, CDR2 SNEGSKA (reference sequence). Trimming pared 4 bases from V and 5 bases from J, leaving 14 bases between. This CDR3 has 13 residues. CDR3 sequence reads: CSAINEGGTEAFF. DNA of the CDR3: TGCAGTGCTATAAACGAAGGGGGGACTGAAGCTTTCTTT.

This clonotype was recorded a few times. The chain joins TRBV5-6 to TRBJ2-3, with D unclear. Germline V gene sequence: CDR1 SGHDT, CDR2 YYEEEE. V lost 3 bases, J lost 5 bases, and 4 bases lay in between. The CDR3 is 11 residues long. CDR3 DNA: TGTGCCAGCAGCTCCCAAGATACGCAGTATTTT. Residues: CASSSQDTQYF.

This clonotype was counted a few times. The rearrangement links TRBV20-1 to TRBJ2-5; D gene uncertain. Germline V gene sequence: CDR1 DFQATT, CDR2 SNEGSKA (reference sequence). CDR3 size: 11 residues. V lost 3 bases to trimming and J lost 4 bases, with 6 bases between them. CDR3 coding DNA: TGCAGTGCTAGCGGCGTAGAGACCCAGTACTTC. It specifies CSASGVETQYF.

This clonotype was counted between two and nine times. The rearrangement uses TRBV9 and TRBJ2-1; a weak D match, TRBD2 (6 bases). The CDR3 consists of 15 residues. Germline CDR1 and CDR2: SGDLS and YYNGEE. Trimming took off 4 bases at V and 6 bases at J, with 17 bases between the two ends. CDR3 coding DNA: TGTGCCAGCAGCTCACCTAGCGTATTAGGCAATGAGCAGTTCTTC. Its translation is CASSSPSVLGNEQFF.

In the case of this clonotype: A much larger clone lies one base from this, so it may be a read error. J is TRBJ1-2 and V is TRBV2; D call uncertain. Germline CDR1 SNHLY, CDR2 FYNNEI. CDR3 length: 13 amino acids. The V end was cut by 8 bases, the J end by 6 bases, with 16 bases between. CDR3 loop: CASGVRYADGYTF. The CDR3 bases are TGTGCCAGCGGTGTTCGCTACGCGGATGGCTACACCTTC.

The V call is TRBV5-1, the J call TRBJ2-1; 12 bases are shared with TRBD1. V gave up 0 bases and J gave up 10 bases; unmatched junction bases: 8. The CDR3 contains 16 residues. Germline V gene data show CDR1 as SGHRS and CDR2 as YFSETQ. The CDR3 nucleotides read TGCGCCAGCAGCTTGGAAGCCGGGACAGGGGGCGGGGAGCAGTTCTTC. Protein sequence: CASSLEAGTGGGEQFF.

This clonotype was seen a few times. One end of the junction fails to match germline, which may point to a read error. The CDR3 loop is CASSLDGGSSGSTIYF. DNA for the CDR3: TGTGCCAGCAGCTTAGACGGTGGGAGCTCTGGAAGCACCATATATTTT. The V gene is TRBV7-8, the J gene TRBJ1-3; D not resolved. Germline V CDR1 and CDR2: SGHVS, FQNEAQ. The CDR3 runs to 16 residues.